Below are 21 T cell receptor beta chains sequenced from a single sample in a study of T cell responses to AZD1222 COVID-19 vaccine. Libraries were prepared by immunoSEQ multiplex PCR; TCRdb keeps only in-frame clonotypes and omits some of them. The sample carries over 100,000 clones, about 90% recorded once. The specimen comprised peripheral blood, sampled 28 days after the second AZD1222 dose. Source of these receptors: an adult who received the AZD1222 COVID-19 vaccine.

This chain joins TRBV7-7 and TRBJ2-2, with D perhaps matching TRBD1 or TRBD2 (5 bases each). Between the trimmed V and J ends, which lost 3 bases and 4 bases, there was a span of 6 bases. CDR1 is SSHAT and CDR2 is FNYEAQ in the germline V gene (reference sequence). The CDR3 totals 13 residues. The CDR3 DNA reads as TGTGCCAGCAGCTTTGGGGGCACCGGGGAGCTGTTTTTT. Its translation is CASSFGGTGELFF.

V is TRBV4-1 and J is TRBJ2-7; D gene uncertain. Germline values: CDR1 MGHRA, CDR2 YSYEKL. Trimming stripped 1 base from V and 0 bases from J, with 7 bases between. There are 14 residues in the CDR3. CDR3 residues: CASSQVESSYEQYF. The DNA of the CDR3 is TGCGCCAGCAGCCAAGTGGAGAGCTCCTACGAGCAGTACTTC.

The rearrangement links TRBV6-2 or TRBV6-3 to TRBJ1-1; D call uncertain. CDR1 and CDR2 from the germline V gene are MNHEY and SVGEGT. V shed 5 bases and J shed 2 bases, with 9 bases lying between them. The CDR3 runs 13 residues. The CDR3 bases are TGTGCCAGCAGTCTACTTGAAAACACTGAAGCTTTCTTT. Protein product: CASSLLENTEAFF.

The V and J genes are TRBV7-2 and TRBJ2-7; 13 positions match TRBD2. The CDR3 consists of 18 residues. Per germline, CDR1 SGHTA and CDR2 FQGNSA. V gave up 1 base and J gave up 2 bases; unmatched junction bases: 8. The chain's CDR3 is CASSLVGTSGVQTYEQYF. The CDR3, as DNA: TGTGCCAGCAGCTTAGTTGGGACTAGCGGGGTACAGACCTACGAGCAGTACTTC.

Only one count was recorded for this clone. The chain couples TRBV19 to TRBJ1-1; D call uncertain. The CDR3 sequence is 14 residues long. Trimming cost V 5 bases and J 1 base, with 11 bases left between them. Germline V lookup: CDR1 LNHDA, CDR2 SQIVND (reference sequence). The CDR3 DNA sequence: TGTGCCAGTAGTCCCTCGTCGGGGAACACTGAAGCTTTCTTT. Protein: CASSPSSGNTEAFF. Using reference TRBV19 and TRBJ1-1 for the parts outside the CDR3, the full variable domain is DGGITQSPKYLFRKEGQNVTLSCEQNLNHDAMYWYRQDPGQGLRLIYYSQIVNDFQKGDIAEGYSVSREKKESFPLTVTSAQKNPTAFYLCASSPSSGNTEAFFGQGTRLTVV.

V and J are TRBV5-8 and TRBJ2-7; D uncertain. The CDR3 extends over 15 amino acids. Germline CDR1 reads SGHTS; CDR2 reads YDEGEE. Trimming stripped 4 bases from V and 7 bases from J, with 21 bases between. CDR3 bases: TGTGCCAGCAGCCCCCCCCGGCACCCAGGTAGGGAGCAGTACTTC. It codes for CASSPPRHPGREQYF.

The genes are TRBV11-2 and TRBJ1-2, with 8 bases aligning to TRBD1. CDR1 and CDR2 from the germline V gene are SGHAT and FQNNGV. The V segment lost 5 bases and the J segment 8 bases; nucleotides outside the gene matches: 10. The CDR3 covers 14 residues. CDR3 nucleotide sequence: TGTGCCAGCAGCGCGACGACAGGGGCGGGAGGCTACACCTTC. Its translation: CASSATTGAGGYTF.

The chain combines TRBV2 with TRBJ1-1; D is uncertain. Germline CDR1 reads SNHLY; CDR2 reads FYNNEI. Trimming stripped 1 base from V and 3 bases from J, with 18 bases between. CDR3 length: 17 residues. This CDR3 reads CASSEELRALLDTEAFF. CDR3 coding DNA: TGTGCCAGCAGTGAAGAACTCCGGGCTTTACTGGACACTGAAGCTTTCTTT.

This rearrangement joins TRBV6-5 to TRBJ2-5; perhaps TRBD1 as D (6 bases). Germline CDR1 MNHEY, CDR2 SVGAGI. The germline V and J ends were trimmed by 7 bases and 1 base, with 10 bases remaining between them. The CDR3 covers 13 residues. The CDR3 coding sequence is TGTGCCAGCACCGTAGGGGGCCAAGAGACCCAGTACTTC. This codes for CASTVGGQETQYF.

This chain uses TRBV4-2 with TRBJ2-7, with a tentative D call TRBD1 (6 bases). Germline lookup yields CDR1 LGHNA and CDR2 YNFKEQ. V lost 4 bases, J lost 0 bases, and 10 bases lay in between. The CDR3 loop spans 14 amino acids. CDR3 nucleotides: TGTGCCAGCAGCCGGGACAAAACCTCCTACGAGCAGTACTTC. Amino acid sequence: CASSRDKTSYEQYF.

The chain recombines TRBV12-3 or TRBV12-4 with TRBJ2-7; D is possibly TRBD1 (5 bases). This CDR3 is built from 13 residues. V dropped 5 bases and J dropped 3 bases, with 11 bases sitting between them. The CDR3 DNA reads as TGTGCCAGCAGTACCCGACAGCTCTACGAGCAGTACTTC. Translation: CASSTRQLYEQYF.

The chain employs TRBV11-2 and TRBJ2-5; a possible D gene is TRBD1 (7 bases). CDR1 and CDR2 (germline): SGHAT, FQNNGV. The V end lost 3 bases, the J end lost 8 bases, and 22 bases lay between the germline ends. This CDR3 region has 16 residues. The CDR3 reads CASSFPGRGVKSTQYF. The CDR3 nucleotides are TGTGCCAGCAGCTTCCCGGGCAGGGGGGTAAAGAGTACCCAGTACTTC. The full variable domain, its missing parts supplied by reference TRBV11-2 and TRBJ2-5, is EAGVAQSPRYKIIEKRQSVAFWCNPISGHATLYWYQQILGQGPKLLIQFQNNGVVDDSQLPKDRFSAERLKGVDSTLKIQPAKLEDSAVYLCASSFPGRGVKSTQYFGPGTRLLVL.

J is TRBJ2-7 and V is TRBV12-5; 7 nucleotides align to TRBD1. The V and J ends lost 7 bases and 6 bases, in that order; junction bases with no gene match: 12. Germline V gene data show CDR1 as LGHNT and CDR2 as FRNRAP. The length of the CDR3 is 14 residues. The CDR3 sequence is CASAKTGKRGEQYF. CDR3 DNA: TGTGCTAGTGCTAAGACAGGGAAGAGGGGCGAGCAGTACTTC.

V is TRBV30 and J is TRBJ2-7, with 10 nucleotides matching TRBD2. The CDR3 extends over 13 amino acids. Trimming cost V 4 bases and J 2 bases; bases outside gene matches: 2. Germline assignment: CDR1 GTSNPN and CDR2 SVGIG (reference sequence). CDR3: CAWKAGGTYEQYF. The CDR3, as DNA: TGTGCCTGGAAAGCGGGGGGGACCTACGAGCAGTACTTC. Combining the CDR3 with reference TRBV30 and TRBJ2-7 gives the whole variable domain SQTIHQWPATLVQPVGSPLSLECTVEGTSNPNLYWYRQAAGRGLQLLFYSVGIGQISSEVPQNLSASRPQDRQFILSSKKLLLSDSGFYLCAWKAGGTYEQYFGPGTRLTVT.

The chain couples TRBV5-4 to TRBJ2-1; TRBD1 matches 9 bases. Trimming took 3 bases from V and 8 from J; bases not matched to a gene: 9. The CDR3 spans 15 residues. Germline CDR1 reads SGHNT; CDR2 reads YYREEE (reference sequence). The CDR3 nucleotides are TGTGCCAGCAGCTCAAAGCGGGACAGGGTTGATGAGCAGTTCTTC. The encoded protein is CASSSKRDRVDEQFF.

The gene calls are TRBV27 and TRBJ1-2; no definite D call. Per germline, CDR1 MNHEY and CDR2 SMNVEV (reference sequence). Deletions cut 1 base from V and 5 bases from J, with 11 bases between. This CDR3 comprises 14 residues. In DNA form, the CDR3 reads TGTGCCAGCAGTTTATTAGGCAGAGGGTATGGCTACACCTTC. This encodes CASSLLGRGYGYTF.

The rearrangement links TRBV14 to TRBJ1-1, with a tentative D call TRBD1 (6 bases). CDR1 is SGHDN, CDR2 FVKESK, per germline. The length of the CDR3 is 15 residues. Trimming shortened V by 1 base and J by 11 bases, and 20 bases separated the two germline ends. Here the CDR3 reads CASSQAGGRFQEAFF. DNA of the CDR3: TGTGCCAGCAGCCAAGCCGGGGGCAGGTTCCAGGAGGCTTTCTTT.

The chain uses TRBV7-2 and TRBJ1-1; weak D call: TRBD1 (5 bases). This CDR3 has 16 amino acids. Per germline, CDR1 SGHTA and CDR2 FQGNSA. Trimming removed 2 bases from V and 3 bases from J, with 16 bases in between. CDR3 in DNA: TGTGCCAGCAGCTTAACGCGGGGCGATAGGGACACTGAAGCTTTCTTT. This sequence encodes CASSLTRGDRDTEAFF.

V gene TRBV5-8 combines with J gene TRBJ2-1, with D unclear. V gave up 4 bases and J gave up 0 bases, with 2 bases separating them. CDR3 length: 12 residues. Per germline, CDR1 SGHTS and CDR2 YDEGEE. CDR3 sequence: CASSLSYNEQFF. CDR3 nucleotide sequence: TGTGCCAGCAGCCTCTCCTACAATGAGCAGTTCTTC.

The chain employs TRBV6-2 or TRBV6-3 and TRBJ2-3; D is perhaps TRBD2 (5 bases). Trimming took 6 bases from V and 6 from J, leaving 16 bases between them. The CDR3 contains 14 residues. Germline loops: CDR1 MNHEY, CDR2 SVGEGT. CDR3 sequence: CASSTPTSADTQYF. Here the CDR3 DNA reads TGTGCCAGCAGCACTCCAACTAGTGCGGATACGCAGTATTTT.

The chain carries TRBV27 and TRBJ1-2, with D maybe TRBD1 (5 bases). CDR3 length: 16 amino acids. CDR1 and CDR2 (germline): MNHEY, SMNVEV (reference sequence). The V end was cut by 3 bases, the J end by 4 bases, with 18 bases between. CDR3 in DNA: TGTGCCAGCAGTTTTCGGAACGCCGGGACTGCCTATGGCTACACCTTC. It specifies CASSFRNAGTAYGYTF.